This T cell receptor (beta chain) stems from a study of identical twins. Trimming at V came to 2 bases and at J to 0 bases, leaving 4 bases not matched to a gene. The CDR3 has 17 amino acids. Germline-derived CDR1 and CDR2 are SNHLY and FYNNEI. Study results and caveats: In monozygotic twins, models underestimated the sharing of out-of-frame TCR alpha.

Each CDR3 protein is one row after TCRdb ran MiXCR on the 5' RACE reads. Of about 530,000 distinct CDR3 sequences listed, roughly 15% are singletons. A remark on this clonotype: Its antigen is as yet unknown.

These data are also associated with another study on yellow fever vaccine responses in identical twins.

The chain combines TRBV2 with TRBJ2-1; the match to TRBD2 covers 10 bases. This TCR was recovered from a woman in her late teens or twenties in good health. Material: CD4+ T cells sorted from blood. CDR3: CASSEWLAGASYNEQFF. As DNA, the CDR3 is TGTGCCAGCAGTGAATGGCTAGCGGGGGCCTCCTACAATGAGCAGTTCTTC.